A single T cell receptor beta chain is shown here with its context. The data are from a study of technical replicates of blood from a few donors. With V trimmed by 2 bases and J by 6 bases, 5 bases remained unmatched. Germline lookup yields CDR1 KGHSY and CDR2 FQNENV. The CDR3 runs 15 residues. Produced via immunoSEQ multiplex PCR; TCRdb's table is partial and in-frame only. The data contain about 80,000 clones, 85% to 95% of them singletons. Sequenced: T cells isolated from PBMCs. V is TRBV16 and J is TRBJ2-2; 8 positions match TRBD2. This receptor was identified in a human donor in good health. The CDR3 here is CASSQNSGMAGELFF. In nucleotides, the CDR3 is TGTGCCAGCAGCCAAAATAGCGGGATGGCCGGGGAGCTGTTTTTT.